Below are 10 T cell receptor beta chains sequenced from a single sample in a study of blood T cell repertoires in COVID-19. The assay was immunoSEQ multiplex PCR, and TCRdb's table has in-frame clones only and misses some. The sample shows around 180,000 clones, 85% to 90% of them seen only once. Sequencing was done on a sample of peripheral blood. Source of these receptors: a woman aged 25 to 39 with active or convalescent COVID-19.

V gene TRBV10-3 combines with J gene TRBJ1-1; 8 bases fit TRBD1. CDR3 length: 13 residues. Germline trimming cut 2 bases from V and 6 bases from J; bases unmatched to any gene: 2. Germline lookup yields CDR1 ENHRY and CDR2 SYGVKD. The CDR3, as DNA: TGTGCCATCAGTGAGGACAGGGGCGCTGAAGCTTTCTTT. Translation: CAISEDRGAEAFF.

The genes are TRBV11-2 and TRBJ2-7; TRBD2 is a possible D gene (6 bases). Germline values: CDR1 SGHAT, CDR2 FQNNGV. Trimming left V 7 bases short and J 2 bases short, with 12 bases between. CDR3 size: 13 residues. The CDR3 DNA is TGTGCCAGCAACCGGGAGTTAACCTACGAGCAGTACTTC. Protein sequence: CASNRELTYEQYF.

The V call is TRBV6-5, the J call TRBJ1-6; TRBD1 is a possible D gene (6 bases). V lost 5 bases, J lost 10 bases, and 12 bases lay in between. This CDR3 is 13 amino acids long. The germline V gene has CDR1 MNHEY and CDR2 SVGAGI. The CDR3 nucleotides are TGTGCCAGCAGTCAGGGGTCTCGCTCACCCCTCCACTTT. It specifies CASSQGSRSPLHF.

The chain recombines TRBV19 with TRBJ2-1; D is unclear. This CDR3 has 16 amino acids. Germline CDR1 is LNHDA and CDR2 is SQIVND (reference sequence). The V and J ends lost 1 base and 2 bases respectively, with 12 bases between them. CDR3 residues: CASSIVLDEPYNEQFF. The CDR3, as DNA: TGTGCCAGTAGTATAGTCCTAGACGAGCCCTACAATGAGCAGTTCTTC. Full variable domain (rest looked up from reference TRBV19 and TRBJ2-1): DGGITQSPKYLFRKEGQNVTLSCEQNLNHDAMYWYRQDPGQGLRLIYYSQIVNDFQKGDIAEGYSVSREKKESFPLTVTSAQKNPTAFYLCASSIVLDEPYNEQFFGPGTRLTVL.

The chain carries TRBV19 and TRBJ1-4, with 10 bases matching TRBD1. This CDR3 contains 17 residues. Germline CDR1 is LNHDA and CDR2 is SQIVND (reference sequence). Losses at the gene ends were 4 bases for V and 2 bases for J; bases not matched to a gene: 7. CDR3 DNA: TGTGCCAGTAGTACCCCAGACAGGGGGCGGACTAATGAAAAACTGTTTTTT. Translation: CASSTPDRGRTNEKLFF.

CDR3 region: CASSLFPTPRSTDTQYF. CDR3 DNA sequence: TGCGCCAGCAGCTTGTTCCCCACCCCCAGAAGCACAGATACGCAGTATTTT. This chain connects TRBV5-1 to TRBJ2-3, with D unclear. Germline CDR1 reads SGHRS; CDR2 reads YFSETQ. CDR3 length equals 17 residues. Trimming shortened V by 1 base and J by 0 bases, and 15 bases separated the two germline ends. Looking up the rest from reference TRBV5-1 and TRBJ2-3 gives the full variable domain: KAGVTQTPRYLIKTRGQQVTLSCSPISGHRSVSWYQQTPGQGLQFLFEYFSETQRNKGNFPGRFSGRQFSNSRSEMNVSTLELGDSALYLCASSLFPTPRSTDTQYFGPGTRLTVL.

The chain recombines TRBV12-1 with TRBJ1-1; the DNA was not compared with TRBD1, the D call given in the table. TRBV12-1 is shown as a pseudogene. The CDR3 totals 16 residues. CDR3 DNA: TGTGCCAGCAGCTCGGCCCGAGGACAGGGGAACACTGAAGCTTTCTTT. Its protein product is CASSSARGQGNTEAFF.

The rearrangement links TRBV4-1 to TRBJ1-1; 10 bases line up with TRBD1. Germline trimming cut 4 bases from V and 5 bases from J; bases unmatched to any gene: 16. Per the germline V gene, CDR1 is MGHRA and CDR2 is YSYEKL. This CDR3 spans 18 amino acids. In DNA, the CDR3 is TGCGCCAGCAGCCCCAACCCTGGACAGGGGGTTTTTTGGACTGAAGCTTTCTTT. Its translation is CASSPNPGQGVFWTEAFF.

For the CDR3, the DNA is TGTGCCAGCTCACCACGGCTTGCCGGACTAGCGGGAGGTCAGTACGAGCAGTACTTC. Its translation is CASSPRLAGLAGGQYEQYF. The chain couples TRBV18 to TRBJ2-7; the match to TRBD2 covers 14 bases. V was clipped by 1 base and J by 4 bases; unmatched bases: 12. There are 19 residues in the CDR3. The germline gives CDR1 KGHSH, CDR2 LQKENI.

CDR3 region: CASSRQGTEGSPLHF. DNA of the CDR3: TGTGCCAGCAGCCGACAGGGGACAGAGGGCTCACCCCTCCACTTT. The rearrangement links TRBV6-5 to TRBJ1-6; 8 bases match TRBD1. V shed 6 bases and J 10 bases; nucleotides not matched to a gene: 11. CDR3 length equals 15 residues. Germline lookup yields CDR1 MNHEY and CDR2 SVGAGI.